What follows describes a single T cell receptor (beta chain). Study processing details: In the immunoSEQ data, sequences were junction-only and lacked quality scores, so filtering differed. The assay was immunoSEQ multiplex PCR, and TCRdb's table has in-frame clones only and misses some. V and J calls and clone size come straight from that table; D and trimming were deduced from the DNA. Of 450,000 to 500,000 clones in the sample, about 84% were seen once. The CDR3 spans 12 residues. Losses at the gene ends were 5 bases for V and 7 bases for J; bases not matched to a gene: 4. Germline loops: CDR1 SQVTM, CDR2 ANQGSEA. This sample was taken from a study of shared clonotypes between healthy human individuals. The donors were all Caucasian adults (living in Nashville, Tennessee).

This receptor was taken from a woman aged 40 to 55 in good health. Some clones in this sample may be carry-over from other donors' samples. This rearrangement joins TRBV29-1 to TRBJ2-7, with 11 bases lining up with TRBD2. Sequenced material: PBMCs. CDR3 amino acids: CSVLAGGWEQYF. DNA for the CDR3: TGCAGCGTTCTAGCGGGAGGTTGGGAGCAGTACTTC.